This T cell receptor beta chain was sequenced in a study of OX40 agonist ivuxolimab in advanced cancers. As for the study in general: Dose-escalation patients suffered from hepatocellular carcinoma, melanoma, renal cell or head and neck cancer. Mean age around 64 years, range 23 to 79; roughly 82% male.

Study-wide results and limits: Both blood CD4+ and CD8+ T cells showed clonal growth by week 6 at 0.1 to 3.0 mg/kg.

Sequenced by immunoSEQ multiplex PCR; TCRdb stores in-frame clones only, minus some. The sample has roughly 65,000 clones, nearly 85% seen once. As for this clone: Its antigen is unidentified.

Excluded were patients having autoimmune disease history or systemic immunosuppression. Source: CD4+ or CD8+ T cells sorted from blood, taken in a trial of the OX40 agonist ivuxolimab. This TCR derives from an adult with an advanced solid tumor such as melanoma, head and neck, liver or kidney cancer.

The CDR3 DNA reads as TGTGCCAGCACCACCGTAGCGGGGGCCCTAGAGACCCAGTACTTC. Residues: CASTTVAGALETQYF. The chain recombines TRBV6-5 with TRBJ2-5, with 9 nucleotides matching TRBD2. The V gene end was trimmed by 7 bases and the J gene end by 4 bases; junction bases not matched to a gene: 10. The CDR3 sequence is 15 residues long. Germline V CDR1 and CDR2: MNHEY, SVGAGI.